This T cell receptor (beta chain) was obtained from a study of cytomegalovirus exposure and HLA in healthy donors (dated by TCRdb to between 2016 and 2019). Turning to the overall study: According to an earlier analysis of several hundred of the donors, about 179 million T cells yielded 120 million or so unique TCR beta sequences and about 300 Gb of sequence data. The T cell repertoires of 666 subjects were profiled by immunosequencing and related to cytomegalovirus serostatus. In a later analysis, previously published TCR beta repertoires from 670 or so donors were re-analyzed and high-resolution HLA genotyping was added so that TCR occurrence patterns could be studied. Among under 450 genotyped donors of the cohort, an average of roughly 240,000 unique TCR beta nucleotide sequences were sequenced per donor, approximately 20% of them non-productive. All discovery cohort repertoires had been generated using a single sequencing platform. Of the 350 to 450 genotyped donors, 75% to 85% were placed in the genetic ancestry cluster associated with self-reported Caucasian donors. A few DR-DQ haplotypes were treated as single units for association and clustering because of strong linkage in the cohort. Rather than drawing on any new phenotypic data, the later analysis identified candidate immune exposures from TCR beta sequences and the way those sequences occurred across donors. Genome-wide SNP genotypes for about 65% of the 666 donors were used in a later genetic analysis, which treated that subset as a discovery cohort. To predict cytomegalovirus infection status, the study combined high-throughput TCR immunosequencing, statistical association of individual TCRs with disease status, and machine learning. In addition to the first cohort of hundreds of subjects, a separate validation cohort of 130 or so different subjects was used. Alongside the repertoire data, information on donor age, sex, ethnicity and CMV serostatus was compiled. To decide whether each TCR beta V gene segment behaved as functional or pseudogenic, an earlier analysis of approximately 590 of the donors relied on high-throughput TCR beta sequencing. The study aimed to test whether cataloging public T cell receptors could reveal signatures of past pathogen exposure. HLA typing covered class I and class II loci at four-digit resolution. Roughly 310 gigabases of sequencing data and 80 million or so unique TCR sequences were included in an early release covering over 600 HLA-typed donors. The number of donors typed differed by locus, with 629-630 for A, B, C, DRB1 and DQB1, roughly 520 for DQA1, 600 to 610 for DPA1, and some 470 for DPB1. Findings and caveats that apply to the study as a whole: Correlated functional status among segregating V segments might be attributable to linkage disequilibrium, but an unknown experimental factor could not be ruled out. Because counts were too low, 15 to 20 rarely observed V segments, including chromosome 9 orphons, were excluded from the earlier analysis of 500 to 700 of the donors. Because the 87-base-pair reads could not distinguish some IMGT-functional V segments, including TRBV6-2 and TRBV6-3, those segments were excluded. A further reported finding was that TCR beta sequences accurately predicted the HLA-A and HLA-B alleles for most subjects in the first cohort. A later analysis associated about 17,000 TCR beta sequences with specific HLA alleles at a false discovery rate of 0.05. The presence/absence analyses assumed that sequencing depth was roughly uniform across donors, and that assumption may not be true. When HLA alleles, especially DR and DQ, strongly co-occurred, attributing TCR associations to individual alleles was difficult. HLA typing was unavailable for some donors at each locus, so association tests used only the typed subset. In a later genetic analysis, a missense DCLRE1C variant was associated with V-gene and J-gene trimming of TCR beta chains, and the association was replicated in an independent cohort. A later analysis found that HLA-associated TCR beta chains were more clonally expanded and had lower generation probabilities than equally common non-associated chains. A cluster of highly shared sequence variants was judged likely to be a technical artifact of the sequencing pipeline. Most TCR sequences were observed very rarely across donors, whereas some public TCRs were present in many individuals. In both the original and validation cohorts, the classifier was reported to diagnose cytomegalovirus status with high specificity and sensitivity. In vitro tests confirmed that a few of the cytomegalovirus-associated TCR beta chains recognize cytomegalovirus antigens. A later genetic analysis reported fewer N-insertions in productive TCRs among donors in an Asian-associated ancestry cluster than the roughly 620-donor mean. In an earlier analysis of roughly 560 of the donors, most TCR beta V segments were observed in productive rearrangements about 87% or about 30% of the time, broadly matching IMGT annotations. In the study, approximately 150 TCR beta chains were listed as associated with cytomegalovirus. A later analysis reported that several top co-occurrence clusters appeared linked to parvovirus B19, influenza, CMV and Epstein-Barr virus. In a later analysis, TCR association rates were found to vary across HLA loci, with the most associated TCRs seen for DRB1 alleles and the fewest for HLA-C alleles. The authors suggested that the approach could potentially be extended to other disease states and immunological phenotypes. The cohort was sequenced for TCR beta chains only, and without alpha or paired-chain data the features that could be detected were limited. The only immune exposure information available for the cohort was CMV serostatus. A later analysis found that most CMV-associated TCR beta chains appeared HLA-restricted, with HLA associations seemingly driven largely by CMV exposure.

Receptor amplification or capture employed the immunoSEQ multiplex PCR assay. For the multiplex PCR, a mixture combining 60 forward primers for TCR Vbeta segments and 13 reverse primers for TCR Jbeta segments was used. Amplification of the CDR3 region of rearranged TCR beta genes was performed with a multiplex PCR assay on genomic DNA. On the Illumina HiSeq System, the amplified TCR beta libraries were sequenced as 87-base-pair reads. On the authors' methods: A later analysis tallied about 77 million unique TCR beta chains across the 666 repertoires, and around 9.9 million of those chains were shared by two or more donors. Raw reads were error-corrected and collapsed into unique sequences with a nearest-neighbor algorithm that merged closely related sequences to remove PCR and sequencing errors. CDR3 sequences were aligned to IMGT reference sequences to assign V, D and J gene segments. For a sequence to be retained, at least a six-nucleotide match to both a V gene segment and a J gene segment was required. Rearrangements were classified as productive when the CDR3 lacked stop codons and remained in frame with V and J, and all other rearrangements were classified as non-productive. Following IMGT convention, CDR3 was defined as the stretch from the second conserved V-encoded cysteine up to the conserved J-encoded phenylalanine. The earlier analysis of about 560 of the donors excluded any sequence lacking an unambiguous match to a single V gene segment. In an earlier analysis of 587 of the donors, a V segment was called functional when productive rearrangements were above 56.7%, and segregating when the standard deviation between donors exceeded 5%. A statistical classification framework was built for diagnosing cytomegalovirus status from the catalog of TCR beta chain sequences. V and J gene assignment, in a later analysis, came from comparing TCR nucleotide sequences with IMGT/GENE-DB human TR gene sequences. Using the TCRdist pipeline, a later analysis assigned CDR3 sequences along with most-parsimonious VDJ recombination scenarios. In a later analysis, each TCR beta chain was defined by its CDR3 amino acid sequence together with its V-gene family, and reads without a unique V-gene family were excluded. A later analysis removed several hundred highly shared, low-generation-probability nucleotide sequences to deal with suspected cross-contamination and a sequencing artifact. A later analysis calculated a clonal expansion index for each public chain from normalized within-repertoire ranks of inferred template counts. In a later analysis, generation probabilities were computed with a VDJ recombination model fitted to out-of-frame rearrangements, and the resulting probabilities were checked against IGoR. Hypergeometric tests were used in a later analysis to score TCR-TCR, TCR-HLA and TCR-CMV co-occurrence, with a repertoire-size bias correction applied to the TCR pairs. In a later analysis, false discovery rates were estimated by permuting HLA or CMV assignments 20 times. In a later analysis, co-occurring TCRs were grouped using DBSCAN, and TCRdist sequence similarity was added for clustering within HLA-allele-positive subsets. Repertoires with fewer than 30,000 or more than 120,000 public chains were left out of co-occurrence clustering, as were five repertoires with anomalous nucleotide sharing. The table comes from immuneACCESS by way of TCRdb, which keeps in-frame sequences with V and J called. Part of the clones is missing from these tables; in studies checked, under half for an unresolved V gene and the rest for unknown reasons. V and J calls and clone size are given by that table; D and trimming were obtained from the DNA. In this sample the table shows 130,000 to 150,000 clones, approximately 73% of which occur a single time. Over 13% of the sample is in the top ten clones.

CDR3 length: 13 amino acids, cysteine to phenylalanine. Only CDR3 DNA remains: 39 bases, in frame from the first base. In the germline V gene (reference sequence), CDR1 corresponds to MNHEY and CDR2 to SMNVEV. The trim is 5 bases for V and 9 bases for J, with a gap of 14 bases between the germline ends. Remarks on this clone: The specificity of this receptor is unknown. Within one base of it there is no much larger clone, and no base qualities were kept.

The cohort was made up of under 800 healthy bone marrow donors. At the time of sampling, all cohort members were nominally healthy, though unrecorded immune exposures were likely present. CMV serostatus was recorded as positive for 250 to 300 and negative for about 50% of the 666 cohort members, whereas no CMV serostatus was recorded for the donor in question. Every donor gave a peripheral blood sample, and the peripheral blood mononuclear cells from that sample were used for TCR beta sequencing. Genomic DNA was extracted from the blood cell samples with the Qiagen DNeasy Blood Extraction Kit. The sample was PBMCs. This sequence was found in a human donor in good health. The rearrangement joined TRBV27 to TRBJ1-5, with an unclear D gene assignment. CDR3 loop: CASSITYPGPQHF. The nucleotide sequence is TGTGCCAGCAGTATAACCTACCCGGGGCCCCAGCATTTT.